This T cell receptor (beta chain) was sequenced during a study of control samples from healthy donors and cancer patients. Germline CDR1 reads LGHNA; CDR2 reads YNFKEQ. The CDR3 sequence is 16 residues long. The V segment lost 7 bases and the J segment 3 bases; nucleotides outside the gene matches: 13. Sequencing was performed with immunoSEQ multiplex PCR; in TCRdb, only in-frame clones are kept and a portion is missing. The sample consists of 100,000 to 150,000 clones, just over 90% of them appearing once. The chain employs TRBV4-2 and TRBJ1-1, with 8 bases identical to TRBD1. The sequenced material came from PBMCs. The clonotype was recovered from a man in his forties or fifties with head and neck cancer. DNA for the CDR3: TGTGCCAGCAACCTCTCGGACAGGGAGCGGGACACTGAAGCTTTCTTT. Translating it yields CASNLSDRERDTEAFF.